Included here is one T cell receptor beta chain sequence, with context. The antigen remains unidentified. Germline values: CDR1 SGHNT, CDR2 YYREEE (reference sequence). J was trimmed by 0 bases and V by 4 bases; bases with no gene match: 1. This CDR3 contains 14 residues. The donors were members of the roughly 120-subject validation cohort (separate from the approximately 670-subject first cohort). This entry is derived from a study of cytomegalovirus exposure and HLA in healthy donors. Across the whole study: The 95 to 150 validation repertoires used the same platform as the roughly 670 first-cohort repertoires, a later analysis reported.

The method was immunoSEQ multiplex PCR; TCRdb's version includes in-frame clones alone and lacks a portion of them. The table lists 150,000 to 200,000 clones, just under 85% of them singletons. Study-wide results and caveats: Most sequenced TCRs were rare (though some public TCRs occurred in many donors). Three of the chains that were CMV-associated were confirmed in vitro to be specific for CMV antigens.

V and J are TRBV5-4 and TRBJ1-3, with 7 bases aligning to TRBD1. Sequenced: PBMCs. This receptor was identified in a man aged 25 to 40 in good health and CMV-seropositive. CDR3 DNA: TGTGCCAGCAGCCCAGGGGGCTCTGGAAACACCATATATTTT. It codes for CASSPGGSGNTIYF.